Each of the 20 T cell receptor beta chains below was sequenced from the same sample in a study of cytomegalovirus exposure and HLA in healthy donors. Primers included in the PCR were 60 Vbeta and 13 Jbeta primers. Libraries were prepared by immunoSEQ multiplex PCR; TCRdb keeps only in-frame clonotypes and omits some of them. The table shows approximately 110,000 clones, with over 70% occurring only once. The sample was PBMCs. All receptors come from a woman in her forties in good health and CMV-seropositive.

This rearrangement joins TRBV7-2 to TRBJ2-7; maybe TRBD2 (5 bases). Germline CDR1 and CDR2: SGHTA and FQGNSA. The V end lost 5 bases, the J end lost 2 bases, and 13 bases lay between the germline ends. This CDR3 region has 14 residues. CDR3 nucleotides: TGTGCCAGCAGCATAGAAACGAGGGCCTACGAGCAGTACTTC. Translating gives CASSIETRAYEQYF. Filled out from reference TRBV7-2 and TRBJ2-7, the complete variable domain reads GAGVSQSPSNKVTEKGKDVELRCDPISGHTALYWYRQSLGQGLEFLIYFQGNSAPDKSGLPSDRFSAERTGGSVSTLTIQRTQQEDSAVYLCASSIETRAYEQYFGPGTRLTVT.

Only one count was recorded for this clone. J is TRBJ1-1 and V is TRBV5-6, with D tentatively TRBD1 (6 bases). V was trimmed by 0 bases and J by 8 bases, leaving 11 bases between them. This CDR3 comprises 13 residues. CDR1 and CDR2 (germline): SGHDT, YYEEEE. The CDR3 nucleotides read TGTGCCAGCAGCTTGGCGGGGGGCGCGGAAGCTTTCTTT. This translates into CASSLAGGAEAFF.

In its sample, this clone was seen once. The chain joins TRBV6-6 to TRBJ1-2; tentative D call: TRBD1 (6 bases). The germline CDR1 and CDR2 sequences are MNHNY and SVGAGI (reference sequence). This CDR3 spans 14 amino acids. Trimming shortened V by 5 bases and J by 5 bases, and 15 bases separated the two germline ends. CDR3 residues: CASSGTGTPYGYTF. The CDR3 DNA reads TGTGCCAGCAGTGGCACCGGGACACCTTATGGCTACACCTTC.

This clone has only one observation. V usage is TRBV19 and J usage is TRBJ2-6; D perhaps matches TRBD2 (5 bases). The CDR3 is 15 residues long. Trimming took off 3 bases at V and 0 bases at J, with 6 bases between the two ends. Germline V CDR1 and CDR2: LNHDA, SQIVND (reference sequence). CDR3 residues: CASSIEGSGANVLTF. The CDR3 DNA sequence: TGTGCCAGTAGTATTGAGGGCTCTGGGGCCAACGTCCTGACTTTC.

The chain couples TRBV29-1 to TRBJ2-2; a possible D gene is TRBD2 (7 bases). CDR3 length equals 14 residues. CDR1 SQVTM and CDR2 ANQGSEA come from the germline V gene. The V end lost 0 bases, the J end lost 7 bases, and 12 bases lay between the germline ends. The CDR3 loop reads CSVEEGGLGGELFF. CDR3 nucleotide sequence: TGCAGCGTTGAAGAGGGGGGGCTGGGCGGGGAGCTGTTTTTT.

The chain is built from TRBV5-6 and TRBJ2-7, with TRBD1 matching 8 bases. Germline V gives CDR1 SGHDT, CDR2 YYEEEE. CDR3 length equals 13 residues. V lost 2 bases, J lost 7 bases, and 5 bases stayed unmatched. CDR3: CASSFGQGGEQYF. CDR3 coding DNA: TGTGCCAGCAGCTTTGGACAGGGTGGGGAGCAGTACTTC.

The chain joins TRBV7-9 to TRBJ2-2; D may be TRBD2 (6 bases). The CDR3 runs 18 residues. CDR1 and CDR2 from the germline V gene are SEHNR and FQNEAQ (reference sequence). Trimming pared 4 bases from V and 7 bases from J, leaving 25 bases between. The CDR3 DNA sequence: TGTGCCAGCAGCTCCCCACGGAGGCTCGGGAGTCAGAACGGGGAGCTGTTTTTT. Its protein product is CASSSPRRLGSQNGELFF.

In its sample, this clone was seen a few times. This chain links TRBV9 with TRBJ1-1; D uncertain. In germline, CDR1 is SGDLS, CDR2 YYNGEE. The germline V and J ends were trimmed by 2 bases and 6 bases, with 14 bases remaining between them. CDR3 size: 14 residues. CDR3 DNA sequence: TGTGCCAGCAGCGTTCCTGGACTCGGCGCTGAAGCTTTCTTT. This sequence encodes CASSVPGLGAEAFF.

The table lists this clone with a few counts. CDR3 in DNA: TGTGCCAGTAGTCCCCCAATGGGGGAGGCAAATCAGCCCCAGCATTTT. It translates to CASSPPMGEANQPQHF. The chain employs TRBV19 and TRBJ1-5; TRBD1 might be the D (5 bases). This CDR3 region has 16 residues. V gave up 5 bases and J gave up 4 bases, with 18 bases separating them. CDR1 and CDR2 from the germline V gene are LNHDA and SQIVND (reference sequence).

The V gene is TRBV28, the J gene TRBJ1-5; weak D call: TRBD1 (5 bases). This CDR3 comprises 17 residues. The ends were cut back, 1 base at V and 0 bases at J, with 13 bases in the middle. Germline lookup yields CDR1 MDHEN and CDR2 SYDVKM. CDR3 in amino acids: CASSLSTETISNQPQHF. The CDR3 DNA is TGTGCCAGCAGTTTATCGACAGAAACTATTAGCAATCAGCCCCAGCATTTT. The entire variable domain, with the rest obtained from reference TRBV28 and TRBJ1-5, is as follows: DVKVTQSSRYLVKRTGEKVFLECVQDMDHENMFWYRQDPGLGLRLIYFSYDVKMKEKGDIPEGYSVSREKKERFSLILESASTNQTSMYLCASSLSTETISNQPQHFGDGTRLSIL.

The rearrangement joins TRBV14 to TRBJ2-3; 9 bases fit TRBD1. The length of the CDR3 is 15 residues. Germline V gene lookup returns CDR1 SGHDN and CDR2 FVKESK. Trimming removed 4 bases from V and 4 bases from J; junction bases left unmatched: 6. CDR3 amino acids: CASSPTRTGADTQYF. The CDR3 DNA reads TGTGCCAGCAGCCCGACTCGGACAGGGGCAGATACGCAGTATTTT.

The chain couples TRBV5-6 to TRBJ1-6; D possibly corresponds to TRBD1 (6 bases). The germline CDR1 and CDR2 sequences are SGHDT and YYEEEE. Trimming took off 2 bases at V and 6 bases at J, with 12 bases between the two ends. This CDR3 region has 15 residues. The CDR3 reads CASSLTTGPNSPLHF. As DNA, the CDR3 is TGTGCCAGCAGCTTAACCACAGGGCCTAATTCACCCCTCCACTTT.

The chain combines TRBV7-9 with TRBJ2-5, with 7 bases lining up with TRBD2. The CDR3 is 13 residues long. CDR1 and CDR2 (germline): SEHNR, FQNEAQ (reference sequence). The trim removed 3 bases at V and 5 bases at J, leaving 3 bases unmatched. CDR3 residues: CASSFGAGETQYF. The CDR3 DNA reads as TGTGCCAGCAGCTTCGGAGCGGGGGAGACCCAGTACTTC.

The chain combines TRBV5-4 with TRBJ1-2; a weak D match, TRBD1 (5 bases). V was clipped by 4 bases and J by 2 bases, with 9 bases between them. Looked up from germline, CDR1 is SGHNT and CDR2 is YYREEE (reference sequence). The CDR3 is 13 amino acids. The CDR3 loop is CASSIDSNYGYTF. Here the CDR3 DNA reads TGTGCCAGCAGCATTGACAGCAACTATGGCTACACCTTC.

This clone occurred a few times. This chain links TRBV11-1 with TRBJ2-3; D is undetermined. Deletions cut 8 bases from V and 1 base from J, with 13 bases between. From germline, CDR1 is SGHAT and CDR2 FQDESV (reference sequence). This CDR3 is built from 14 residues. In DNA, the CDR3 is TGTGCCAGCCGTGAGTTGTCCCGCACAGATACGCAGTATTTT. Translated: CASRELSRTDTQYF.

The CDR3 spells CASSVLAGATDTQYF. CDR3 nucleotides: TGTGCCAGCAGCGTATTAGCGGGAGCGACAGATACGCAGTATTTT. This rearrangement joins TRBV9 to TRBJ2-3, with TRBD2 identical over 9 bases. V shed 1 base, J shed 3 bases, and the junction held 3 bases outside the gene matches. The germline CDR1 and CDR2 sequences are SGDLS and YYNGEE. The CDR3 contains 15 residues.

Only a few counts were recorded for this clone. The J gene is TRBJ1-2, the V gene TRBV18, with TRBD1 identical over 10 bases. CDR1 and CDR2 (germline): KGHSH, LQKENI. Germline trimming cut 6 bases from V and 6 bases from J; bases unmatched to any gene: 7. CDR3 length equals 14 residues. The CDR3 sequence: CASSRQGAIDGYTF. The DNA for the CDR3 is TGTGCCAGCTCCCGACAGGGGGCAATCGATGGCTACACCTTC.

V gene TRBV5-1 combines with J gene TRBJ1-2; 8 nucleotides agree with TRBD1. CDR1 SGHRS and CDR2 YFSETQ come from the germline V gene. The CDR3 has 14 residues. V lost 0 bases to trimming and J lost 4 bases; unmatched junction nucleotides: 2. CDR3 coding DNA: TGCGCCAGCAGCTTGGAACAGGGGGGCTATGGCTACACCTTC. It is translated as CASSLEQGGYGYTF. The whole variable domain, filled in from reference TRBV5-1 and TRBJ1-2, reads KAGVTQTPRYLIKTRGQQVTLSCSPISGHRSVSWYQQTPGQGLQFLFEYFSETQRNKGNFPGRFSGRQFSNSRSEMNVSTLELGDSALYLCASSLEQGGYGYTFGSGTRLTVV.

This clone has a single count. The rearrangement links TRBV4-3 to TRBJ2-7, with 8 bases that match TRBD1. From germline, CDR1 is LGHNA and CDR2 YSLEER. The CDR3 is 14 residues long. V was clipped by 5 bases and J by 3 bases; unmatched bases: 6. Here the CDR3 reads CASSIGTGGYEQYF. The CDR3 region has the DNA TGCGCCAGCAGCATAGGGACAGGCGGCTACGAGCAGTACTTC.

This clone was observed a handful of times. The J gene is TRBJ1-1, the V gene TRBV5-6; D remains unclear. V was cut by 0 bases and J by 2 bases, with 5 bases left in between. Germline CDR1 is SGHDT and CDR2 is YYEEEE. CDR3 length: 13 residues. CDR3 sequence: CASSLVINTEAFF. The CDR3 nucleotides read TGTGCCAGCAGCTTGGTAATCAACACTGAAGCTTTCTTT.